Each of the 9 T cell receptor beta chains below was sequenced from the same sample in a study of early T cells in non-severe SARS-CoV-2 infection. TCRdb independently ran MiXCR on the 5' RACE reads; one entry per CDR3 protein. The profile shows about 69,000 distinct CDR3 sequences, more than 3.5% of them singletons. The starting material was whole blood, obtained at baseline. These receptors were collected from an adult who was a healthcare worker with PCR-confirmed SARS-CoV-2 infection or an uninfected control (not recorded which). The donor label of this sample is uncertain.

This clonotype has more than one count but fewer than ten. The chain couples TRBV5-1 to TRBJ1-3; tentative D call: TRBD1 (5 bases). The V gene lost 1 base and the J gene lost 2 bases, with 10 bases spanning the gap. CDR1 is SGHRS, CDR2 YFSETQ, per germline. The CDR3 spans 15 residues. The CDR3 spells CASSLPRDPGNTIYF. The CDR3 region has the DNA TGCGCCAGCAGCTTGCCCCGGGACCCTGGAAACACCATATATTTT.

For this clonotype: The junction and the germline gene differ at one end; a read error may be behind it. V usage is TRBV5-1 and J usage is TRBJ2-7; 8 bases fit TRBD1. From germline, CDR1 is SGHRS and CDR2 YFSETQ. The CDR3 has 15 amino acids. CDR3: CVSSSPIETGVEQYF. The CDR3 nucleotides read TGCGTCAGCAGCTCCCCAATTGAGACAGGGGTCGAGCAGTACTTC. The full variable domain, rest sourced from reference TRBV5-1 and TRBJ2-7, is KAGVTQTPRYLIKTRGQQVTLSCSPISGHRSVSWYQQTPGQGLQFLFEYFSETQRNKGNFPGRFSGRQFSNSRSEMNVSTLELGDSALYLCVSSSPIETGVEQYFGPGTRLTVT.

This clonotype appeared many times. The V gene is TRBV7-9, the J gene TRBJ1-5, with D possibly matching TRBD1 (6 bases). V lost 1 base, J lost 0 bases, and 7 bases lay in between. Germline values: CDR1 SEHNR, CDR2 FQNEAQ (reference sequence). The CDR3 is 15 amino acids. Here the CDR3 DNA reads TGTGCCAGCAGCTTAGAGGGGGGTAGCAATCAGCCCCAGCATTTT. Its translation is CASSLEGGSNQPQHF.

The rearrangement links TRBV5-1 to TRBJ2-3, with D possibly being TRBD1 (5 bases). In germline, CDR1 is SGHRS, CDR2 YFSETQ. The CDR3 contains 15 residues. The V end lost 3 bases, the J end lost 0 bases, and 11 bases lay between the germline ends. This chain's CDR3 is CASSSTAPSTDTQYF. DNA for the CDR3: TGCGCCAGCAGCTCGACAGCCCCTAGCACAGATACGCAGTATTTT.

This chain links TRBV2 with TRBJ2-2; D may be TRBD1 or TRBD2 (6 bases each). Germline values: CDR1 SNHLY, CDR2 FYNNEI. The CDR3 is 16 residues long. The ends were cut back, 5 bases at V and 6 bases at J, with 19 bases in the middle. The CDR3 DNA sequence: TGTGCCAGCAGTTCCCAGACTAGTGCAGGGGCCGGGGAGCTGTTTTTT. This translates into CASSSQTSAGAGELFF.

The chain recombines TRBV15 with TRBJ2-1; possible D gene TRBD1, 5 bases. Trimming removed 4 bases at V and 6 bases at J, with 13 bases between. Germline V gene sequence: CDR1 LNHNV, CDR2 YYDKDF (reference sequence). The length of the CDR3 is 14 residues. The CDR3 here is CATSNSRDFNEQFF. CDR3 coding DNA: TGTGCCACCAGCAACTCCAGGGATTTCAATGAGCAGTTCTTC.

This clonotype was seen many times. The CDR3 loop is CASTKTGSGNTIYF. In DNA, the CDR3 is TGTGCCAGCACCAAGACTGGCTCTGGAAACACCATATATTTT. V and J are TRBV7-2 and TRBJ1-3, with D uncertain. From germline, CDR1 is SGHTA and CDR2 FQGNSA. V lost 7 bases and J 0 bases, leaving 10 bases between the germline ends. The CDR3 contains 14 residues. Using reference TRBV7-2 and TRBJ1-3 for the parts outside the CDR3, the full variable domain is GAGVSQSPSNKVTEKGKDVELRCDPISGHTALYWYRQSLGQGLEFLIYFQGNSAPDKSGLPSDRFSAERTGGSVSTLTIQRTQQEDSAVYLCASTKTGSGNTIYFGEGSWLTVV.

In its sample, this clonotype was seen many times. The chain carries TRBV19 and TRBJ2-6; D unclear. The CDR3 covers 10 residues. The V gene lost 11 bases and the J gene lost 7 bases, with 6 bases spanning the gap. The V gene's germline CDR1 is LNHDA and CDR2 SQIVND (reference sequence). The CDR3 protein is CAAGANVLTF. CDR3 bases: TGTGCCGCCGGAGCCAACGTCCTGACTTTC.

This clonotype occurred many times. The chain joins TRBV24-1 to TRBJ2-1, with 7 positions matching TRBD1. The CDR3 has 15 residues. J was trimmed by 4 bases and V by 5 bases; bases with no gene match: 7. The germline V gene encodes CDR1 KGHDR and CDR2 SFDVKD. The CDR3 DNA sequence: TGTGCCACCAGTGCGGGACAGAAGGCGTACAATGAGCAGTTCTTC. Translated: CATSAGQKAYNEQFF.